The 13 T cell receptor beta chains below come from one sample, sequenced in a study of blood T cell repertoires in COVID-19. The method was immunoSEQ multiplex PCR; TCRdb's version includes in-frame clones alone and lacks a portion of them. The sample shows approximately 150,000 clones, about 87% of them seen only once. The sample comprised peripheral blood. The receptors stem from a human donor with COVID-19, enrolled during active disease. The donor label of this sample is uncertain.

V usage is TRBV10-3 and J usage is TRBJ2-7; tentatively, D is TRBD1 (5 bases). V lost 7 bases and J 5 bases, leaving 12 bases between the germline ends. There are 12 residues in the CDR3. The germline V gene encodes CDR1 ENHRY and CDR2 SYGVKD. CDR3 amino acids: CAITAGSHEQYF. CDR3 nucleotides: TGTGCCATCACCGCAGGGTCCCACGAGCAGTACTTC.

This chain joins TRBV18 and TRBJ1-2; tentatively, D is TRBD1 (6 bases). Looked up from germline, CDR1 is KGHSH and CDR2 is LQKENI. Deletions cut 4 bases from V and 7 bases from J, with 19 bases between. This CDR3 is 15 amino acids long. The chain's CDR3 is CASSHREIDLGGYTF. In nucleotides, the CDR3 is TGTGCCAGCTCACACAGGGAGATTGATCTTGGTGGCTACACCTTC.

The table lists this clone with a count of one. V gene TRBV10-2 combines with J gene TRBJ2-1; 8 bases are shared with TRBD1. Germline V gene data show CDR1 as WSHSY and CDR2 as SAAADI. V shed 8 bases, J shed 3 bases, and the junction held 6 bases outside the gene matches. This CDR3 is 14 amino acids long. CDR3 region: CASQDRARYNEQFF. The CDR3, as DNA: TGCGCCAGCCAGGACAGGGCCCGCTACAATGAGCAGTTCTTC.

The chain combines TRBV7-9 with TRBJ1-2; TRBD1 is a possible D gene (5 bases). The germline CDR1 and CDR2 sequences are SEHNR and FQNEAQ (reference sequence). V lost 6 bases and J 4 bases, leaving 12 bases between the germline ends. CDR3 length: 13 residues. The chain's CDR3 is CASSQQESYGYTF. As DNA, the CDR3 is TGTGCCAGCAGTCAACAGGAAAGCTATGGCTACACCTTC.

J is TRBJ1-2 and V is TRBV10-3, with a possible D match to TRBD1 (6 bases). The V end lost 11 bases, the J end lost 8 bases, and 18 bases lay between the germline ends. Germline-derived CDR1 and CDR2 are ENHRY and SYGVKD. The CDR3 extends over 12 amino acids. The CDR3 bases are TGTGCCGCCTTGGGGAGGGGGGAAGGCTACACCTTC. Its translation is CAALGRGEGYTF.

In nucleotides, the CDR3 is TGTGCCAGCACCCGGGGGGGGCATGGCTACACCTTC. Residues: CASTRGGHGYTF. V is TRBV12-3 or TRBV12-4 and J is TRBJ1-2; possibly TRBD1 for D (6 bases). CDR3 length: 12 residues. Trimming took 7 bases from V and 6 from J, leaving 12 bases between them.

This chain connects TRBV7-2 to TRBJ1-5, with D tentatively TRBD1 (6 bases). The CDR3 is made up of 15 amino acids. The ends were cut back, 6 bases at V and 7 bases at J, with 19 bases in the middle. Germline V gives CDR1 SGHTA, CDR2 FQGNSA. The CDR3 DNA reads TGTGCCAGCAGGGAGAGGACAGTACCGGGGCAGCCCCAGCATTTT. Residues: CASRERTVPGQPQHF. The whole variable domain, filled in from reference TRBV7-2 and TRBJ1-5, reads GAGVSQSPSNKVTEKGKDVELRCDPISGHTALYWYRQSLGQGLEFLIYFQGNSAPDKSGLPSDRFSAERTGGSVSTLTIQRTQQEDSAVYLCASRERTVPGQPQHFGDGTRLSIL.

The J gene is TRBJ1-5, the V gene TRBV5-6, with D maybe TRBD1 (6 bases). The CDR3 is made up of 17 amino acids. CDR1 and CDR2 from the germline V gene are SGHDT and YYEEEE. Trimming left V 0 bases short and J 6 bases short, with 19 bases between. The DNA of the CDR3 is TGTGCCAGCAGCTTGGGGCAGGGGACGGGTCTGAGTCAGCCCCAGCATTTT. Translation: CASSLGQGTGLSQPQHF.

CDR3 sequence (DNA): TGTGCCAGCAGCGGTTCTAGCGGATTGAACACCGGGGAGCTGTTTTTT. Translating gives CASSGSSGLNTGELFF. V and J are TRBV9 and TRBJ2-2, with 7 bases aligning to TRBD2. V lost 3 bases and J lost 1; bases outside the gene matches: 6. CDR1 SGDLS and CDR2 YYNGEE come from the germline V gene. The CDR3 has 16 amino acids.

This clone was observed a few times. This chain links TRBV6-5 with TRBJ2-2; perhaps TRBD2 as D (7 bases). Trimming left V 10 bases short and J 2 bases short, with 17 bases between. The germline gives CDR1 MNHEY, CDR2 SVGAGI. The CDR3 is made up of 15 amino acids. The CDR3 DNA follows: TGTGCCACCCGGGGCGGGGGCCCTAACACCGGGGAGCTGTTTTTT. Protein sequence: CATRGGGPNTGELFF.

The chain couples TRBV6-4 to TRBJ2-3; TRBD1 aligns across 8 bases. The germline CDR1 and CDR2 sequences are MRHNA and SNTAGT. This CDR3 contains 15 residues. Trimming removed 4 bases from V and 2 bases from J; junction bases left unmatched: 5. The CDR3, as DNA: TGTGCCAGCAGTGTCACAGGGGGGAACACAGATACGCAGTATTTT. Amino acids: CASSVTGGNTDTQYF.

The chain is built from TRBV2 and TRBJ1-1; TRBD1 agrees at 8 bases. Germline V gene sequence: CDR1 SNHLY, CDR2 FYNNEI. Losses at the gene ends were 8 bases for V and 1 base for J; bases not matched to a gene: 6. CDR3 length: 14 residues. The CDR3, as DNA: TGTGCCAGCCGACAGGGGTTCAAGAACACTGAAGCTTTCTTT. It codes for CASRQGFKNTEAFF.

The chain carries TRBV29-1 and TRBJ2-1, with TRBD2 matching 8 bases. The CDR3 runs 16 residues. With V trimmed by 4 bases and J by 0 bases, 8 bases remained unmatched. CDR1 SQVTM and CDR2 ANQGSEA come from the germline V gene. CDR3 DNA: TGCAGCGTTGGGGGTCTAGCGGGTAGCTCCTACAATGAGCAGTTCTTC. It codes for CSVGGLAGSSYNEQFF.